This T cell receptor beta chain derives from a study of blood T cell repertoires in COVID-19. Study at large: Spain, Italy and the United States supplied samples that represented acute and convalescent COVID-19. The cDNA or gDNA used as material had been derived from T cells, B-cell-depleted T cells, or PBMCs.

On this clone: Other DNA sequences of this sample code for an identical CDR3.

Germline V gene data show CDR1 as MNHEY and CDR2 as SMNVEV (reference sequence). Trimming took 6 bases from V and 3 from J; bases not matched to a gene: 2. This CDR3 comprises 13 residues. Recruits, aged roughly 18 to 100 years, lived in approximately 26 US areas. Authors' processing steps: Estimation of nucleated cell counts was performed using reference gene primer amplification. Some clones are missing from TCRdb's copy, which holds only in-frame ones; the method was immunoSEQ multiplex PCR. The V and J calls and clone size are taken from that table; D and trimming were inferred from the DNA. This sample has 200,000 to 250,000 clones, with approximately 90% found just once.

The receptor comes from a woman between 35 and 50 years old with acute COVID-19. The chain has TRBV27 and TRBJ1-2; 9 bases match TRBD1. Sequenced sample: PBMCs or T cells enriched from blood (not recorded which). The CDR3 reads CASSRDRDYGYTF. CDR3 nucleotides: TGTGCCAGCAGCCGGGACAGGGACTATGGCTACACCTTC.